This T cell receptor (beta chain) comes out of a study of blood T cell repertoires in COVID-19. Study-wide background: Both acute and convalescent COVID-19 samples were obtained from the United States, Italy and Spain. From T cells, B-cell-depleted T cells, or PBMCs came the material, which was cDNA or gDNA.

This clone showed up just once. In the original analysis: Estimation of nucleated cell counts was performed using reference gene primer amplification. Using immunoSEQ multiplex PCR, the repertoire was profiled, and TCRdb retains in-frame clones only, with some absent. V and J calls and clone size are copied from that table; D and trimming were computed from the DNA. The table includes some 110,000 clones, more than 60% detected once. The source material was peripheral blood. The sequence came from a man between 65 and 79 years old with acute or convalescent COVID-19.

DNA for the CDR3: TGTGCCAGCAGTTACCGGCCAGGGGGCCTAAATGAGCAGTTCTTC. Protein sequence: CASSYRPGGLNEQFF. The chain has TRBV6-5 and TRBJ2-1, with TRBD1 matching over 8 bases. J gave up 7 bases and V 2 bases, and 7 bases lay outside the gene matches. Germline V gene sequence: CDR1 MNHEY, CDR2 SVGAGI. The CDR3 is 15 residues long.